A single sample gave rise to the 25 T cell receptor beta chains below, sequenced in a study of shared clonotypes between healthy human individuals. The table came from immunoSEQ multiplex PCR; TCRdb's copy has only in-frame clones and leaves some out. The repertoire holds roughly 2.6 million clones, with around 94% as singletons. The source material was naive CD4+ T cells sorted from blood. Stated subset: CD45RA+ positively selected. These receptors all stem from a man between 18 and 35 years old in good health.

This rearrangement joins TRBV6-1 to TRBJ2-7; 11 bases align to TRBD1. The CDR3 runs to 15 residues. The V and J ends lost 6 bases and 5 bases, in that order; junction bases with no gene match: 9. From germline, CDR1 is MNHNS and CDR2 SASEGT. The DNA of the CDR3 is TGTGCCAGCAGCTCCGGGACAGGGGGTAAAGACGAGCAGTACTTC. Residues: CASSSGTGGKDEQYF.

V gene TRBV5-6 combines with J gene TRBJ2-3, with 8 bases identical to TRBD1. The CDR3 has 15 residues. Germline V lookup: CDR1 SGHDT, CDR2 YYEEEE. The junction had 6 bases not matched to a gene; V was cut back by 2 bases and J by 4 bases. CDR3 bases: TGTGCCAGCAGCTTACAGGGGGATAGGGCAGATACGCAGTATTTT. Amino acid sequence: CASSLQGDRADTQYF.

A few counts support this clone. This rearrangement joins TRBV7-9 to TRBJ1-6; 7 bases line up with TRBD1. The V gene's germline CDR1 is SEHNR and CDR2 FQNEAQ (reference sequence). The CDR3 length is 14 residues. The V segment lost 6 bases and the J segment 10 bases; nucleotides outside the gene matches: 9. As DNA, the CDR3 is TGTGCCAGCAGATTAACAGGGGAGAAGTCACCCCTCCACTTT. Translated, it gives CASRLTGEKSPLHF. The whole variable domain, filled in from reference TRBV7-9 and TRBJ1-6, reads DTGVSQNPRHKITKRGQNVTFRCDPISEHNRLYWYRQTLGQGPEFLTYFQNEAQLEKSRLLSDRFSAERPKGSFSTLEIQRTEQGDSAMYLCASRLTGEKSPLHFGNGTRLTVT.

The chain joins TRBV5-4 to TRBJ1-2; D gene unclear. The CDR3 loop spans 16 amino acids. The germline CDR1 and CDR2 sequences are SGHNT and YYREEE (reference sequence). The V and J ends lost 4 bases and 4 bases respectively, with 20 bases between them. CDR3 sequence reads: CASSLTGRVEVYGYTF. The DNA of the CDR3 is TGTGCCAGCAGCCTTACCGGACGGGTTGAGGTCTATGGCTACACCTTC.

The DNA for the CDR3 is TGTGCCAGCACCACGGAGGGGACTGGGCGTCACGAGCAGTACTTC. Its protein is CASTTEGTGRHEQYF. This chain links TRBV2 with TRBJ2-7; weak D call: TRBD2 (6 bases). This CDR3 region has 15 residues. Germline values: CDR1 SNHLY, CDR2 FYNNEI. Trimming removed 7 bases at V and 5 bases at J, with 21 bases between.

The V and J genes are TRBV25-1 and TRBJ1-5, with D hard to call. Germline assignment: CDR1 MGHDK and CDR2 SYGVNS. This CDR3 has 15 amino acids. V was pared by 6 bases and J by 0 bases, with 12 bases between. The CDR3 loop is CASRLYKYSNQPQHF. The CDR3 DNA sequence: TGTGCCAGCAGGCTCTACAAGTATAGCAATCAGCCCCAGCATTTT.

J is TRBJ2-7 and V is TRBV4-1; D unresolved. Germline CDR1 is MGHRA and CDR2 is YSYEKL. The CDR3 has 14 residues. The V and J ends lost 2 bases and 0 bases respectively, with 8 bases between them. This chain's CDR3 is CASSQPESSYEQYF. As DNA, the CDR3 is TGCGCCAGCAGCCAACCGGAGAGCTCCTACGAGCAGTACTTC.

This chain uses TRBV11-2 with TRBJ2-1; the D is unclear. The V and J ends lost 3 bases and 1 base respectively, with 13 bases between them. The CDR3 sequence is 16 residues long. The V gene's germline CDR1 is SGHAT and CDR2 FQNNGV. The CDR3 DNA sequence: TGTGCCAGCAGCTTTAGGGTTGACGGTTCCTACAATGAGCAGTTCTTC. Encoded protein: CASSFRVDGSYNEQFF.

This clone was detected only once. The genes are TRBV4-1 and TRBJ2-3; D is unclear. CDR3 length: 13 amino acids. Trimming took off 0 bases at V and 2 bases at J, with 3 bases between the two ends. From germline, CDR1 is MGHRA and CDR2 YSYEKL. The DNA for the CDR3 is TGCGCCAGCAGCCAAGATCTCACAGATACGCAGTATTTT. Translated: CASSQDLTDTQYF.

The chain combines TRBV6-4 with TRBJ2-1; 13 bases match TRBD2. V lost 6 bases and J lost 5; bases outside the gene matches: 4. From germline, CDR1 is MRHNA and CDR2 SNTAGT. The CDR3 has 15 amino acids. Here the CDR3 reads CASRPGLAGNNEQFF. The DNA for the CDR3 is TGTGCCAGCAGACCGGGACTAGCGGGAAACAATGAGCAGTTCTTC.

The gene calls are TRBV5-6 and TRBJ2-7, with D perhaps matching TRBD1 (5 bases). Trimming removed 0 bases at V and 4 bases at J, with 11 bases between. The CDR3 consists of 14 residues. Germline CDR1 and CDR2: SGHDT and YYEEEE. CDR3 sequence: CASSLAGMGYEQYF. CDR3 in DNA: TGTGCCAGCAGCTTGGCAGGGATGGGATACGAGCAGTACTTC.

The V and J genes are TRBV5-1 and TRBJ1-1; unclear D gene. Germline V gene sequence: CDR1 SGHRS, CDR2 YFSETQ. With 1 base removed from V and 0 bases from J, the gap between germline ends came to 7 bases. This CDR3 comprises 14 residues. CDR3 bases: TGCGCCAGCAGCTTGAGTCGGATGAACACTGAAGCTTTCTTT. It is translated as CASSLSRMNTEAFF.

V usage is TRBV29-1 and J usage is TRBJ2-5; D is uncertain. CDR3 length: 10 residues. The V gene's germline CDR1 is SQVTM and CDR2 ANQGSEA. Trimming cost V 6 bases and J 6 bases, with 8 bases left between them. CDR3 residues: CSVMAKTQYF. CDR3 DNA: TGCAGCGTGATGGCAAAGACCCAGTACTTC.

This sequence joins TRBV11-3 and TRBJ2-3, with 8 bases matching TRBD2. There are 15 residues in the CDR3. The germline CDR1 and CDR2 sequences are SGHNT and YENEEA. V lost 4 bases to trimming and J lost 6 bases; unmatched junction nucleotides: 9. The CDR3 region has the DNA TGTGCCAGCAGCTCGGGCGGGGGGCGCTTGGATACGCAGTATTTT. This encodes CASSSGGGRLDTQYF. Complete variable domain (other parts from reference TRBV11-3 and TRBJ2-3): EAGVVQSPRYKIIEKKQPVAFWCNPISGHNTLYWYLQNLGQGPELLIRYENEEAVDDSQLPKDRFSAERLKGVDSTLKIQPAELGDSAVYLCASSSGGGRLDTQYFGPGTRLTVL.

This chain links TRBV6-6 with TRBJ2-5, with D unclear. The J call is doubtful: the DNA matches TRBJ2-7 better. The V gene's germline CDR1 is MNHNY and CDR2 SVGAGI (reference sequence). The CDR3 loop spans 15 amino acids. The CDR3 sequence is CASSYQRPAPYEQYF. The CDR3 nucleotides read TGTGCCAGCAGTTATCAGAGGCCCGCTCCTTACGAGCAGTACTTC.

This clone was found a few times. V gene TRBV9 combines with J gene TRBJ2-1; TRBD2 agrees at 13 bases. The V gene end was trimmed by 3 bases and the J gene end by 9 bases; junction bases not matched to a gene: 6. CDR1 and CDR2 (germline): SGDLS, YYNGEE. This CDR3 is 15 amino acids long. The CDR3 loop reads CASSAGLAGRGEQFF. CDR3 nucleotide sequence: TGTGCCAGCAGCGCGGGACTAGCGGGAAGGGGTGAGCAGTTCTTC.

The chain joins TRBV6-5 to TRBJ1-6, with D possibly TRBD1 on 6 matching bases. Trimming cost V 7 bases and J 10 bases, with 17 bases left between them. The CDR3 is made up of 14 amino acids. CDR1 is MNHEY and CDR2 is SVGAGI in the germline V gene. CDR3 sequence (DNA): TGTGCCAGCACCCCGACAGGATCCTGGTCACCCCTCCACTTT. Translating gives CASTPTGSWSPLHF.

The chain joins TRBV25-1 to TRBJ1-3; no clear D. Germline CDR1 is MGHDK and CDR2 is SYGVNS. Trimming stripped 4 bases from V and 0 bases from J, with 13 bases between. This CDR3 is built from 16 residues. The CDR3 region has the DNA TGTGCCAGCAGTGCATTTAGGACGAACTCTGGAAACACCATATATTTT. It encodes CASSAFRTNSGNTIYF.

The table lists this clone with a few counts. This chain uses TRBV4-3 with TRBJ1-5, with D maybe TRBD1 (6 bases). The CDR3 is 15 residues long. From germline, CDR1 is LGHNA and CDR2 YSLEER. The ends were cut back, 0 bases at V and 5 bases at J, with 11 bases in the middle. Here the CDR3 reads CASSQEGGRDQPQHF. The CDR3 DNA reads TGCGCCAGCAGCCAAGAAGGGGGAAGGGATCAGCCCCAGCATTTT.

The V and J genes are TRBV27 and TRBJ2-7; 9 nucleotides match TRBD2. Germline V gives CDR1 MNHEY, CDR2 SMNVEV (reference sequence). CDR3 length: 15 residues. The J segment lost 4 bases and the V segment lost 1 base, leaving 5 bases of the junction unmatched. The CDR3 region has the DNA TGTGCCAGCAGTTTATATCCTAGCGGGATTTACGAGCAGTACTTC. Amino acid sequence: CASSLYPSGIYEQYF.

The chain combines TRBV9 with TRBJ2-2; possibly TRBD2 for D (5 bases). The CDR3 is 16 amino acids. Germline V gene sequence: CDR1 SGDLS, CDR2 YYNGEE. The V and J ends lost 4 bases and 6 bases respectively, with 19 bases between them. The CDR3 nucleotides are TGTGCCAGCAGCCCCCCGCGGGCGGGTAATGCCGGGGAGCTGTTTTTT. Translating gives CASSPPRAGNAGELFF.

The chain carries TRBV2 and TRBJ1-5, with 7 nucleotides matching TRBD1. Per germline, CDR1 SNHLY and CDR2 FYNNEI. V was clipped by 2 bases and J by 0 bases; unmatched bases: 4. The CDR3 extends over 16 amino acids. The CDR3, as DNA: TGTGCCAGCAGTGAAATGGGGACAGATAGCAATCAGCCCCAGCATTTT. Amino acids: CASSEMGTDSNQPQHF.

The J gene is TRBJ2-7, the V gene TRBV6-1; unclear D gene. The germline V gene encodes CDR1 MNHNS and CDR2 SASEGT. Trimming left V 8 bases short and J 4 bases short, with 18 bases between. CDR3 length equals 14 residues. CDR3 in amino acids: CASQPYMKGYEQYF. DNA of the CDR3: TGTGCCAGCCAGCCCTACATGAAGGGTTACGAGCAGTACTTC.

The chain is built from TRBV28 and TRBJ1-4; D unresolved. Trimming left V 1 base short and J 0 bases short, with 3 bases between. The germline V gene has CDR1 MDHEN and CDR2 SYDVKM. The CDR3 totals 14 residues. CDR3 residues: CASSLFSTNEKLFF. CDR3 coding DNA: TGTGCCAGCAGTTTATTTTCAACTAATGAAAAACTGTTTTTT.

This chain links TRBV27 with TRBJ1-5; 10 bases fit TRBD1. Germline assignment: CDR1 MNHEY and CDR2 SMNVEV (reference sequence). This CDR3 is 18 amino acids long. J gave up 2 bases and V 3 bases, and 10 bases lay outside the gene matches. CDR3 loop: CASSFKPGQGTGNQPQHF. CDR3 DNA: TGTGCCAGCAGTTTTAAACCGGGACAGGGGACGGGCAATCAGCCCCAGCATTTT.